This TCR beta chain was recovered during a study of patients and donors after allogeneic stem cell transplantation. Germline V CDR1 and CDR2: SGHDN, FVKESK. The CDR3 spans 13 residues. Trimming removed 1 base from V and 6 bases from J, with 10 bases in between. MiXCR was run by TCRdb on the RT-PCR reads, yielding one entry per CDR3 protein. This table has about 230,000 distinct CDR3 sequences, around 14% appearing once. Sequencing input: blood, either unsorted or a sorted T cell fraction (not recorded which). This clonotype originated in a human donor who was either an allogeneic HSCT recipient or a stem cell or donor lymphocyte infusion donor (not recorded which). It is not recorded whose cells these are; they may come from a transplant donor. This chain connects TRBV14 to TRBJ2-7; D uncertain. CDR3 sequence: CASSQAATAEQYF. DNA of the CDR3: TGTGCCAGCAGCCAAGCTGCAACGGCCGAGCAGTACTTC.